The 20 T cell receptor beta chains below were found in one sample sequenced in a study of T cell repertoires and Cas9 in healthy adults (dated by TCRdb to the late 2010s). The receptor library was made with the immunoSEQ multiplex PCR assay. Imported from immuneACCESS, the table was reduced by TCRdb to in-frame sequences with V and J called. These copies leave out some clones; in studies compared against another copy, an unresolved V gene accounts for under half, and the cause of the remainder is not known. Present in this sample are 13,000 to 15,000 clones, 89% of which were seen just once. The ten top clones hold around 2% of the sample. Sequences were obtained from Tregs (CD4+, CD25+, CD127-, CD137-, CD154-) from PBMCs; culture status not recorded. These receptors were taken from a human donor in good health.

The J gene is TRBJ2-3, the V gene TRBV19; 7 bases match TRBD2. The CDR3 consists of 14 residues. Germline V gene data show CDR1 as LNHDA and CDR2 as SQIVND (reference sequence). V gave up 3 bases and J gave up 1 base; unmatched junction bases: 1. CDR3 region: CASSIRGGTDTQYF. Here the CDR3 DNA reads TGTGCCAGTAGTATTCGGGGGGGCACAGATACGCAGTATTTT.

This clone was found once. The chain has TRBV7-8 and TRBJ2-7; D not resolved. Per germline, CDR1 SGHVS and CDR2 FQNEAQ. V gave up 0 bases and J gave up 1 base, with 7 bases separating them. CDR3 length equals 14 residues. CDR3 DNA sequence: TGTGCCAGCAGCTTAGCAGGGATTTCCTACGAGCAGTACTTC. It encodes CASSLAGISYEQYF.

The count of this clone is one. The rearrangement links TRBV10-3 to TRBJ1-2; D is perhaps TRBD1 (5 bases). The V end was cut by 2 bases, the J end by 4 bases, with 11 bases between. The germline V gene encodes CDR1 ENHRY and CDR2 SYGVKD. The CDR3 is 14 amino acids. Written as DNA, the CDR3 is TGTGCCATCAGTGAGGGGGCGCCGATCTATGGCTACACCTTC. Protein sequence: CAISEGAPIYGYTF.

This rearrangement joins TRBV27 to TRBJ2-7; 8 bases match TRBD1. CDR1 is MNHEY, CDR2 SMNVEV, per germline (reference sequence). The V segment lost 3 bases and the J segment 6 bases; nucleotides outside the gene matches: 4. CDR3 length equals 13 residues. CDR3 DNA sequence: TGTGCCAGCAGTTTCCGCAGGGGGCGCGAGCAGTACTTC. It encodes CASSFRRGREQYF.

The chain recombines TRBV11-2 with TRBJ1-1; D ambiguous. V gave up 4 bases and J gave up 1 base, with 10 bases separating them. Per the germline V gene, CDR1 is SGHAT and CDR2 is FQNNGV. This CDR3 region has 14 residues. The CDR3 region is CASSYAGGNTEAFF. The CDR3 nucleotides are TGTGCCAGCAGCTACGCCGGCGGGAACACTGAAGCTTTCTTT.

J is TRBJ2-1 and V is TRBV19; the D is unclear. The CDR3 has 13 amino acids. The V gene's germline CDR1 is LNHDA and CDR2 SQIVND (reference sequence). The V end was cut by 3 bases, the J end by 2 bases, with 5 bases between. The CDR3 DNA reads TGTGCCAGTAGTATTGGAGCCTACAATGAGCAGTTCTTC. Amino acids: CASSIGAYNEQFF.

The rearrangement joins TRBV21-1 to TRBJ2-5; the table's TRBD2 call for D was not verified on the DNA. TRBV21-1 is a pseudogene. The CDR3 is 14 amino acids. CDR3 residues: CASSPSGTQETQYF. Written as DNA, the CDR3 is TGTGCCAGCAGCCCCTCGGGAACCCAAGAGACCCAGTACTTC.

This chain links TRBV5-1 with TRBJ2-7, with D possibly matching TRBD2 (6 bases). Trimming shortened V by 3 bases and J by 3 bases, and 13 bases separated the two germline ends. CDR1 is SGHRS and CDR2 is YFSETQ in the germline V gene. The CDR3 is made up of 14 amino acids. The CDR3 bases are TGCGCCAGCAGCTGGGGGATGGAGGGCTACGAGCAGTACTTC. Protein product: CASSWGMEGYEQYF.

This clone was counted once. The chain uses TRBV29-1 and TRBJ2-7; D tentatively fits TRBD1 or TRBD2 (5 bases each). The CDR3 runs 13 residues. Trimming shortened V by 7 bases and J by 6 bases, and 19 bases separated the two germline ends. CDR1 is SQVTM and CDR2 is ANQGSEA in the germline V gene. This CDR3 reads CSATGTAGSEQYF. The CDR3 DNA reads as TGCAGCGCAACCGGGACCGCTGGCTCCGAGCAGTACTTC.

The chain carries TRBV2 and TRBJ2-5; 8 bases agree with TRBD1. The end of the DNA is better explained by TRBJ2-7, so the J call may be wrong. Germline V gene data show CDR1 as SNHLY and CDR2 as FYNNEI. This CDR3 contains 16 residues. The CDR3 sequence: CASREQAGQGLYEQYF. The CDR3, as DNA: TGTGCCAGCAGGGAACAGGCTGGACAGGGTCTGTACGAGCAGTACTTC.

The gene calls are TRBV19 and TRBJ1-3; D is possibly TRBD1 (5 bases). The length of the CDR3 is 14 residues. Trimming took 6 bases from V and 2 from J, leaving 11 bases between them. Germline V gene data show CDR1 as LNHDA and CDR2 as SQIVND (reference sequence). In DNA form, the CDR3 reads TGTGCCAGTAGCGAACAGGCTACTGGAAACACCATATATTTT. It specifies CASSEQATGNTIYF.

The gene calls are TRBV7-2 and TRBJ2-7; TRBD1 matches at 7 bases. CDR3 length: 15 amino acids. The trim removed 1 base at V and 3 bases at J, leaving 6 bases unmatched. Germline CDR1 SGHTA, CDR2 FQGNSA. Here the CDR3 DNA reads TGTGCCAGCAGCTTAGAGTTAGGGGGCGTCTACGAGCAGTACTTC. Translating gives CASSLELGGVYEQYF.

The chain joins TRBV5-6 to TRBJ2-2; TRBD1 agrees at 11 bases. Germline assignment: CDR1 SGHDT and CDR2 YYEEEE. The length of the CDR3 is 17 residues. With 4 bases clipped from V and 4 bases from J, the junction kept 9 bases outside the gene matches. The CDR3 loop reads CASSPRTGGAGTGELFF. Here the CDR3 DNA reads TGTGCCAGCAGCCCGAGGACAGGGGGCGCGGGCACCGGGGAGCTGTTTTTT.

The gene calls are TRBV6-1 and TRBJ2-3; D possibly corresponds to TRBD1 (6 bases). Deletions cut 1 base from V and 5 bases from J, with 13 bases between. CDR1 is MNHNS and CDR2 is SASEGT in the germline V gene. There are 15 residues in the CDR3. CDR3: CASSEGGHPRDTQYF. DNA for the CDR3: TGTGCCAGCAGTGAAGGGGGACATCCTCGAGATACGCAGTATTTT.

This clone was observed a handful of times. The rearrangement joins TRBV21-1 to TRBJ1-2. TRBV21-1 is noted as a pseudogene. CDR3 length: 14 amino acids. The CDR3 bases are TGTGCCAGCAGCAAAGGTCGGGTTAACTATGGCTACACCTTC. This gives the protein CASSKGRVNYGYTF.

J is TRBJ1-4 and V is TRBV6-5, with TRBD1 as a possible D gene (6 bases). This CDR3 has 15 residues. Germline CDR1 and CDR2: MNHEY and SVGAGI. Deletions cut 6 bases from V and 0 bases from J, with 11 bases between. This chain's CDR3 is CASSPRTATNEKLFF. The CDR3 DNA sequence: TGTGCCAGCAGCCCCCGGACAGCAACTAATGAAAAACTGTTTTTT.

The V and J genes are TRBV4-1 and TRBJ2-1, with D unresolved. The ends were cut back, 4 bases at V and 5 bases at J, with 12 bases in the middle. Germline V lookup: CDR1 MGHRA, CDR2 YSYEKL. This CDR3 is built from 14 residues. The CDR3, as DNA: TGCGCCAGCAGCCCCACTGGACCCCACAATGAGCAGTTCTTC. It is translated as CASSPTGPHNEQFF.

The chain joins TRBV10-3 to TRBJ1-2; D is ambiguous. This CDR3 has 12 residues. CDR1 and CDR2 from the germline V gene are ENHRY and SYGVKD. Trimming pared 10 bases from V and 3 bases from J, leaving 12 bases between. CDR3 loop: CATQRQDYGYTF. For the CDR3, the DNA is TGTGCCACCCAACGGCAGGACTATGGCTACACCTTC.

Here the CDR3 DNA reads TGTGCCAGCAGCTTAGAAGGTTCGGGAGTGGGGTCACCCCTCCACTTT. Translating it yields CASSLEGSGVGSPLHF. The rearrangement links TRBV7-8 to TRBJ1-6; no reliable D call. The V end was cut by 1 base, the J end by 10 bases, with 17 bases between. In germline, CDR1 is SGHVS, CDR2 FQNEAQ. This CDR3 contains 16 residues.

This clone was counted between two and nine times. The CDR3 nucleotides read TGTGCCAGCTTGAACGGCGGATTCGTCAACACTGAAGCTTTCTTT. It translates to CASLNGGFVNTEAFF. V gene TRBV28 combines with J gene TRBJ1-1; D ambiguous. The CDR3 contains 15 residues. Per the germline V gene, CDR1 is MDHEN and CDR2 is SYDVKM. V lost 8 bases and J 2 bases, leaving 18 bases between the germline ends.